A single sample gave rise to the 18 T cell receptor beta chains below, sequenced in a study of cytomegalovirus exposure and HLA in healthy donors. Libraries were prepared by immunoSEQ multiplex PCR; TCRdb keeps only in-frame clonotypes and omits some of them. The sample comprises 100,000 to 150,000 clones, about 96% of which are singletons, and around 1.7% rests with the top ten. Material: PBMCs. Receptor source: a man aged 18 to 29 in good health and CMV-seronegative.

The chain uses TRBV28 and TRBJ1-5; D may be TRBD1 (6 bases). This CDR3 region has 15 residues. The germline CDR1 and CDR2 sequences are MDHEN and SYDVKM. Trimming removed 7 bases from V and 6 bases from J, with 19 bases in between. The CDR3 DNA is TGTGCCAGCAATTTCCGGGGGGCGCCCCCTCAGCCCCAGCATTTT. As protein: CASNFRGAPPQPQHF.

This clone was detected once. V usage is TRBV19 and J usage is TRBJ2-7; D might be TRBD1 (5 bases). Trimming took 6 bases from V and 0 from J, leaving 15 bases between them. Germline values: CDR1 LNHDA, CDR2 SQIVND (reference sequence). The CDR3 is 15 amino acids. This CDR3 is CASSLGDLSSYEQYF. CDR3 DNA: TGTGCCAGTAGCCTAGGGGATCTGAGCTCCTACGAGCAGTACTTC.

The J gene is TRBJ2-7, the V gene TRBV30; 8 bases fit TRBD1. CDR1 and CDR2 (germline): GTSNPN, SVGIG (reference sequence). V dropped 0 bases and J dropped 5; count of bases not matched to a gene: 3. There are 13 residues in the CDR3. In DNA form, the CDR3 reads TGTGCCTGGAGTGTAAGCAGGGGGCACGAGCAGTACTTC. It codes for CAWSVSRGHEQYF.

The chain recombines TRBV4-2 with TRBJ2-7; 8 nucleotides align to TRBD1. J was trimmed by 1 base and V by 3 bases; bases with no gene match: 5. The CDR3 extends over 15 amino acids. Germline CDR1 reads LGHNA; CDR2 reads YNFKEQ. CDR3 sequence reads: CASSQDRALSYEQYF. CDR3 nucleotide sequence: TGTGCCAGCAGCCAGGACAGGGCCTTATCCTACGAGCAGTACTTC.

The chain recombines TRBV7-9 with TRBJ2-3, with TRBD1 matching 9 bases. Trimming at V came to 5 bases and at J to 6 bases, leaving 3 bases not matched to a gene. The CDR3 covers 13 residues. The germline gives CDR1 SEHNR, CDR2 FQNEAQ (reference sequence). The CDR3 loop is CASSTGGWDTQYF. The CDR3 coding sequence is TGTGCCAGCAGCACAGGGGGCTGGGATACGCAGTATTTT.

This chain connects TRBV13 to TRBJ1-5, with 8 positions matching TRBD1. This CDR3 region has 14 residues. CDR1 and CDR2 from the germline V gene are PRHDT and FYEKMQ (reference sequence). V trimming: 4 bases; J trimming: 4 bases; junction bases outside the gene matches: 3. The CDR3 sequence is CASSYGQGNQPQHF. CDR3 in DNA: TGTGCCAGCAGCTACGGACAGGGAAATCAGCCCCAGCATTTT. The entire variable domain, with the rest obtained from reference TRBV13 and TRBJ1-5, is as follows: AAGVIQSPRHLIKEKRETATLKCYPIPRHDTVYWYQQGPGQDPQFLISFYEKMQSDKGSIPDRFSAQQFSDYHSELNMSSLELGDSALYFCASSYGQGNQPQHFGDGTRLSIL.

CDR3 loop: CSVLLGASGEQYF. CDR3 nucleotides: TGCAGCGTTCTCCTGGGGGCGTCTGGAGAGCAGTACTTC. The rearrangement uses TRBV29-1 and TRBJ2-7; D is perhaps TRBD1 (6 bases). There are 13 residues in the CDR3. Germline-derived CDR1 and CDR2 are SQVTM and ANQGSEA. V lost 5 bases and J 7 bases, leaving 18 bases between the germline ends.

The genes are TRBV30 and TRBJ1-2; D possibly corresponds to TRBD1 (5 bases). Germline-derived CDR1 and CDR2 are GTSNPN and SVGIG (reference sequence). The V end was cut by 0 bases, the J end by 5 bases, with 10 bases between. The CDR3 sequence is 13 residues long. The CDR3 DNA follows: TGTGCCTGGAGTGTAGCCCGACAGTATGGCTACACCTTC. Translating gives CAWSVARQYGYTF.

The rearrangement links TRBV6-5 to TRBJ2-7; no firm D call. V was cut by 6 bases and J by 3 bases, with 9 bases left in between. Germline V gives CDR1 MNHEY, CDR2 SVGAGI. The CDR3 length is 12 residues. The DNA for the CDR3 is TGTGCCAGCAGCCTTCTCGGCTACGAGCAGTACTTC. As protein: CASSLLGYEQYF.

The DNA for the CDR3 is TGTGCCAGTAGTGCAGGGGTGCCCCACAATGAGCAGTTCTTC. This encodes CASSAGVPHNEQFF. The chain combines TRBV19 with TRBJ2-1; possible D gene TRBD1, 6 bases. The V end was cut by 5 bases, the J end by 5 bases, with 13 bases between. The CDR3 is 14 amino acids. Germline loops: CDR1 LNHDA, CDR2 SQIVND (reference sequence).

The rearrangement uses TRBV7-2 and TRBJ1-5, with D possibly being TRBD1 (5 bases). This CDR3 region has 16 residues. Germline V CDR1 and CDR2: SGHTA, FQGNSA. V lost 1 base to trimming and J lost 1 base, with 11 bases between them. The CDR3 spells CASSLVAGSSNQPQHF. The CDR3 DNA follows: TGTGCCAGCAGCTTAGTAGCAGGGTCGAGCAATCAGCCCCAGCATTTT.

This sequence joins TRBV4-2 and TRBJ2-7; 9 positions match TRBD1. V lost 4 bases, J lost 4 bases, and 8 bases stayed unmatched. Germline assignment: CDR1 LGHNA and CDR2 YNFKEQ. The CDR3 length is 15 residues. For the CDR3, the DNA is TGTGCCAGCAGCCCGACGGGACAGGGACTTTACGAGCAGTACTTC. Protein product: CASSPTGQGLYEQYF.

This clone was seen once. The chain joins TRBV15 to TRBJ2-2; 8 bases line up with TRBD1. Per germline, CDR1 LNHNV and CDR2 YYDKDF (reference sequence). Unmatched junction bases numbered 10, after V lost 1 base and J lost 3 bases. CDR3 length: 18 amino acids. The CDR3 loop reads CATSRGEAGGTDTGELFF. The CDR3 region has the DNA TGTGCCACCAGCAGAGGGGAGGCAGGGGGCACGGACACCGGGGAGCTGTTTTTT. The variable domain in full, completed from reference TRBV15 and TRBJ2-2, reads DAMVIQNPRYQVTQFGKPVTLSCSQTLNHNVMYWYQQKSSQAPKLLFHYYDKDFNNEADTPDNFQSRRPNTSFCFLDIRSPGLGDTAMYLCATSRGEAGGTDTGELFFGEGSRLTVL.

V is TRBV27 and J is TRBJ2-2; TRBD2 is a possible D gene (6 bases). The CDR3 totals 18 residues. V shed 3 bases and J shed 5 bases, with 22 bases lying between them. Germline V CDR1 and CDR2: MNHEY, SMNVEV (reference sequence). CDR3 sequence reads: CASSFGSIAVVKTGELFF. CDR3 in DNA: TGTGCCAGCAGTTTCGGGTCGATAGCGGTGGTAAAGACCGGGGAGCTGTTTTTT.

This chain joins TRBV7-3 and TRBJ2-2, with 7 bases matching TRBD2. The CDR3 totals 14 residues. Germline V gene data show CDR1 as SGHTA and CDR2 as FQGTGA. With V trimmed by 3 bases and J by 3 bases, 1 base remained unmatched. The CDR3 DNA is TGTGCCAGCAGCTTTGCGGGAGACACCGGGGAGCTGTTTTTT. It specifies CASSFAGDTGELFF.

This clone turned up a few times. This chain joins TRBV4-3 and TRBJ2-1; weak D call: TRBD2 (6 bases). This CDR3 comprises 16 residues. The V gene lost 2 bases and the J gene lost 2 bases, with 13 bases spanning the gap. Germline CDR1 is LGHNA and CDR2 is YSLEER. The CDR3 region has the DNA TGCGCCAGCAGCCAATCAGCGGGCCTGACCTACAATGAGCAGTTCTTC. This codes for CASSQSAGLTYNEQFF.

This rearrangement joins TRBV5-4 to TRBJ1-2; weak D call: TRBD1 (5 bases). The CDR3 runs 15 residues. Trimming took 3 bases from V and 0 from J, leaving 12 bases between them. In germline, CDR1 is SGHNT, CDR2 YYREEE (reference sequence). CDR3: CASSSQADTNYGYTF. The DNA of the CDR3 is TGTGCCAGCAGCTCACAGGCGGACACTAACTATGGCTACACCTTC.

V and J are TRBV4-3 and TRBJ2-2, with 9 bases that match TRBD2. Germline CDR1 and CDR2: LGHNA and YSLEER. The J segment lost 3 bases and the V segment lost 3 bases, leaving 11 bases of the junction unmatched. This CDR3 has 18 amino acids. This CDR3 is CASSHHFAGGVDTGELFF. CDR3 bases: TGCGCCAGCAGCCACCATTTCGCGGGAGGGGTGGACACCGGGGAGCTGTTTTTT.